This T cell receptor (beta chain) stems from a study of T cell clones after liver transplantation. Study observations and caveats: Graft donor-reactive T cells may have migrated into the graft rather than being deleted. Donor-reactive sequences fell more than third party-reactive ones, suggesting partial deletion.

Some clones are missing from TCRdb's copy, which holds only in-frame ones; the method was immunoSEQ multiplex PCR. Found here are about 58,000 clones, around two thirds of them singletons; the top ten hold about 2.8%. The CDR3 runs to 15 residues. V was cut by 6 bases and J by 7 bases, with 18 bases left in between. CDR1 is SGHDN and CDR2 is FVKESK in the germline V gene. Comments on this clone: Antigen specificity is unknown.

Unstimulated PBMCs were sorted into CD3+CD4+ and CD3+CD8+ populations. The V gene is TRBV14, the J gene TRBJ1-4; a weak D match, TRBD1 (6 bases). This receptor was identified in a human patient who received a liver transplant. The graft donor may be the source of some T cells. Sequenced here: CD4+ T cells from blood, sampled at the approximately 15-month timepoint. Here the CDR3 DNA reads TGTGCCAGCAGTTACAGGGTAAGAGGCGGTGAAAAACTGTTTTTT. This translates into CASSYRVRGGEKLFF.